This T cell receptor (beta chain) was recovered during a study of beta chain features in type 1 diabetes (dated by TCRdb to about 2018). Notes on the research overall: No differences in mean age, gender distribution, total cell number or subset yield were found between patients and healthy donors. A total of approximately 99,000,000 sorted cells were examined across all samples, and RNA yield correlated strongly with the number of cells per subset. In the study, recently diagnosed type 1 diabetes patients and matched healthy donors were compared on the TCRB repertoires of their sorted circulating CD4+ T cell subsets. Naive and central memory subsets were obtained from all 30 or so donors, but regulatory and stem cell-like memory subsets were isolated from only 8 patients and roughly eight healthy donors. Results and caveats for the whole study, not just this receptor: The naive, central memory and regulatory TCRB repertoires appeared to resemble one another more closely among patients than among healthy donors. In all four CD4+ subsets, TCRB CDR3 length was moderately but significantly shorter in type 1 diabetes patients. HLA sub-analyses involved small numbers of individuals, so any influence of HLA type on TCRB rearrangement remained unresolved. Sequencing cDNA rather than genomic DNA could over-represent highly expressing activated cells, although activation and CD3 levels did not differ between groups. PCR might favor shorter templates, but patient and control samples were amplified and corrected together, so any skew would affect both groups equally. At VDJ recombination sites, type 1 diabetes patients had fewer insertions and more deleted nucleotides, which implies abnormalities in thymic rearrangement.

Taken from cysteine to phenylalanine, the CDR3 has 12 residues. The retained sequence is limited to the CDR3, 36 bases, with the frame set at the first base. Between the V and J ends, shortened by 1 base and 1 base respectively, the junction contains 5 bases. Looking up the germline V gene yields CDR1 SQVTM and CDR2 ANQGSEA. The High Capacity cDNA Reverse Transcription Kit was used to reverse transcribe all of the isolated RNA, meaning that expressed TCRB transcripts were what got sequenced. Deep immunoSEQ sequencing was performed on naive, central memory and regulatory T cell samples, with an average of around 3.4 million total reads per sample. After sorted cells were lysed in RLT buffer, RNA was extracted with DNase-treated RNeasy Micro or Mini kits, with the choice depending on cell number. Each cell subset was processed separately to prevent cross-contamination, with patient and healthy donor samples processed together. The immunoSEQ multiplex PCR was used to amplify TCRB sequences from cDNA, yielding 87-bp fragments that span the CDR3 region. Amplicons were sequenced on the Illumina HiSeq platform. The paper's data handling went like this. Synthetic template baselines were used to correct PCR bias computationally, reads within Hamming distance 2 were collapsed together, and singletons that could not be merged were discarded. Reads were aligned against IMGT to assign V, D and J genes, CDR3 length and insertions or deletions at six rearrangement sites. Within each subset, clonotype counts were normalized to the number of sorted cells before true diversity and Gini coefficients were calculated with the tcR R package. Repertoire sharing was quantified using the overlap coefficient calculated on TCRB nucleotide sequences. TCRdb stores this immuneACCESS table with in-frame sequences only. Part of the clones is absent; in the studies checked, under half of the shortfall reflects unresolved V genes, and no reason is known for the rest. V, J and clone size were drawn from that table, and D and trimming were deduced from the DNA. The sample contains about 370,000 clones, 9.6% of them found a single time. The ten top clones hold roughly 0.54% of the sample.

About this clone itself: Its antigen is still unknown. It has no much larger one-base neighbor in the sample; base qualities were not kept.

A single peripheral blood draw of 90 to 150 mL on average was collected from each donor into heparinised tubes. A BD FACSAria II was used to sort naive, central memory, regulatory and stem cell-like memory CD4+ T cells with a panel that included CD45RO, CCR7, CD25, CD127, CD95 and CD27. All sorted populations exceeded 95% purity. PBMCs were separated immediately by Lymphoprep density gradient centrifugation and were stained directly, without being cultured. So that batch effects would be minimized, each experiment stained and sorted samples in pairs, pairing one healthy donor with one patient. The sequenced sample was central memory CD4+ T cells from blood. The chain is made from TRBV29-1 and TRBJ2-7; the D gene is not confidently resolved. This TCR came from a man aged 30-40 years with type 1 diabetes. The CDR3 here reads CSVEAASYEQYF. The nucleotide sequence is TGCAGCGTTGAAGCAGCTTCCTACGAGCAGTACTTC.